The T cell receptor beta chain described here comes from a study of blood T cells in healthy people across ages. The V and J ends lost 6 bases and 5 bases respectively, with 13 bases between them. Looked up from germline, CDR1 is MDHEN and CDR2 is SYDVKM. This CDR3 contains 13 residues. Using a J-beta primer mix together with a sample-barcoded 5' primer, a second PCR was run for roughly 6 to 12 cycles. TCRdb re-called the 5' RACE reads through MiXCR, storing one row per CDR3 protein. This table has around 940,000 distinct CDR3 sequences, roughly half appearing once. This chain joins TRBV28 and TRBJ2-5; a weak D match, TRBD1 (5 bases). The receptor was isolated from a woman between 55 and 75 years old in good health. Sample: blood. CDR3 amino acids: CASRPGFSETQYF. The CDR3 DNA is TGTGCCAGCAGACCAGGGTTTTCGGAGACCCAGTACTTC.